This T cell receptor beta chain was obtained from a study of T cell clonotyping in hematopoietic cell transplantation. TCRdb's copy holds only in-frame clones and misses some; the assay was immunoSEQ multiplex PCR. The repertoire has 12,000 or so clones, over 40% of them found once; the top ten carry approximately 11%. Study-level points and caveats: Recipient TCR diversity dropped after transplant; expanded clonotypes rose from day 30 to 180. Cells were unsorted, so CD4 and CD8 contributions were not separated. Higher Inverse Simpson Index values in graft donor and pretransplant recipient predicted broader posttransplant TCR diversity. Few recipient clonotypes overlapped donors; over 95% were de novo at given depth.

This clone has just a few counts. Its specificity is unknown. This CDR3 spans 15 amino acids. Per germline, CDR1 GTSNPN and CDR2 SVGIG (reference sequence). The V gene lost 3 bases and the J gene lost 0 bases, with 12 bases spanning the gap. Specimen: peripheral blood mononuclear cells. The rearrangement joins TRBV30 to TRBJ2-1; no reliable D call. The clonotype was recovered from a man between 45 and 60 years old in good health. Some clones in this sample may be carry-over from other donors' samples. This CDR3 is CAWSPESHSYNEQFF. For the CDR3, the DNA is TGTGCCTGGAGCCCTGAGAGCCACTCCTACAATGAGCAGTTCTTC.